Below, 9 T cell receptor beta chains from the same sample are listed, as sequenced in a study of regulatory T cells in long-lasting Graves disease. Arm-PCR with iRepertoire HTBI primers amplified the CDR3 regions for these TCR beta libraries. TCRdb re-derived calls from the multiplex PCR reads in MiXCR, one entry per CDR3 protein. Counted here are roughly 380,000 distinct CDR3 sequences, roughly 15% occurring once; the ten biggest clones make up 22%. Noted time point: newly diagnosed GD, antithyroid drugs for less than 3 months. Following extraction of RNA from PBMCs, that RNA was used to make the TCR library. Material: peripheral blood mononuclear cells (PBMCs), obtained at new diagnosis, from a patient treated with antithyroid drugs. The receptors derive from a female donor with Graves disease.

This clonotype occurred a few times. The J gene is TRBJ1-4, the V gene TRBV13, with TRBD1 as a possible D gene (5 bases). The germline CDR1 and CDR2 sequences are PRHDT and FYEKMQ (reference sequence). The V end lost 0 bases, the J end lost 8 bases, and 16 bases lay between the germline ends. This CDR3 has 16 amino acids. The CDR3 sequence: CASSLGAGRTAEKLFF. The CDR3, as DNA: TGTGCCAGCAGCTTAGGGGCGGGGCGGACGGCGGAAAAACTGTTTTTT.

Worth noting for this clonotype: A junction end diverges from the germline sequence, so it may reflect a read error. This chain connects TRBV11-2 to TRBJ2-1, with unresolved D. This CDR3 is built from 15 residues. Germline CDR1 and CDR2: SGHAT and FQNNGV. CDR3 in amino acids: CASRLAFRTPNEQFF. CDR3 DNA: TGTGCCAGCAGGTTAGCCTTTCGAACCCCCAATGAGCAGTTCTTC.

At least ten counts were recorded for this clonotype. The DNA of the CDR3 is TGTGCCAGCAGTTTAGTGACAGACAATAGCAATCAGCCCCAGCATTTT. Translating gives CASSLVTDNSNQPQHF. J is TRBJ1-5 and V is TRBV12-3 or TRBV12-4, with a weak D call TRBD1 (5 bases). The CDR3 runs 16 residues. V was trimmed by 1 base and J by 0 bases, leaving 10 bases between them.

Notes on this clonotype: It may be a read error: a sequence one base away is much more abundant. V gene TRBV6-1 combines with J gene TRBJ1-1, with D tentatively TRBD1 (5 bases). CDR1 is MNHNS, CDR2 SASEGT, per germline. V lost 10 bases and J 2 bases, leaving 11 bases between the germline ends. The CDR3 length is 12 residues. The CDR3 coding sequence is TGTGCCATAAGCCGGACAAACACTGAAGCTTTCTTT. Its translation: CAISRTNTEAFF.

The sample holds a few counts of this clonotype. The J gene is TRBJ1-2, the V gene TRBV19, with 9 bases identical to TRBD1. Germline V CDR1 and CDR2: LNHDA, SQIVND (reference sequence). V dropped 7 bases and J dropped 4; count of bases not matched to a gene: 10. The CDR3 runs to 15 residues. The chain's CDR3 is CASTSDRGAGYGYTF. In DNA, the CDR3 is TGTGCCAGTACCTCGGACAGGGGCGCTGGCTATGGCTACACCTTC. The full variable domain, completed using reference TRBV19 and TRBJ1-2, is DGGITQSPKYLFRKEGQNVTLSCEQNLNHDAMYWYRQDPGQGLRLIYYSQIVNDFQKGDIAEGYSVSREKKESFPLTVTSAQKNPTAFYLCASTSDRGAGYGYTFGSGTRLTVV.

This clonotype was detected ten times or more. The gene calls are TRBV20-1 and TRBJ2-5; 9 positions agree with TRBD1. V gave up 3 bases and J gave up 4 bases; unmatched junction bases: 6. CDR1 is DFQATT and CDR2 is SNEGSKA in the germline V gene (reference sequence). This CDR3 spans 14 amino acids. The chain's CDR3 is CSASSQGAGETQYF. CDR3 DNA sequence: TGCAGTGCTAGCTCACAGGGGGCGGGAGAGACCCAGTACTTC.

Ten or more counts support this clonotype. The CDR3 bases are TGTGCCAGCAGTACCTCAGTCGGCACTGAAGCTTTCTTT. Protein: CASSTSVGTEAFF. The V and J genes are TRBV6-1 and TRBJ1-1; D is ambiguous. CDR1 is MNHNS, CDR2 SASEGT, per germline. CDR3 length: 13 residues. V was cut by 5 bases and J by 4 bases, with 11 bases left in between.

This clonotype was detected many times. The chain joins TRBV15 to TRBJ1-5, with unresolved D. Germline values: CDR1 LNHNV, CDR2 YYDKDF (reference sequence). Trimming pared 5 bases from V and 3 bases from J, leaving 11 bases between. The CDR3 runs 14 residues. This CDR3 is CATSVSADNQPQHF. The CDR3 nucleotides are TGTGCCACCAGCGTTTCAGCTGACAATCAGCCCCAGCATTTT.

At least ten counts were recorded for this clonotype. The chain links TRBV7-2 to TRBJ1-1; TRBD1 might be the D (6 bases). V was shortened by 4 bases and J by 1 base, with 16 bases between the two germline ends. Germline-derived CDR1 and CDR2 are SGHTA and FQGNSA. The CDR3 sequence is 16 residues long. The DNA for the CDR3 is TGTGCCAGCAGCTCTTACGACAGGACGGGGAACACTGAAGCTTTCTTT. It codes for CASSSYDRTGNTEAFF.